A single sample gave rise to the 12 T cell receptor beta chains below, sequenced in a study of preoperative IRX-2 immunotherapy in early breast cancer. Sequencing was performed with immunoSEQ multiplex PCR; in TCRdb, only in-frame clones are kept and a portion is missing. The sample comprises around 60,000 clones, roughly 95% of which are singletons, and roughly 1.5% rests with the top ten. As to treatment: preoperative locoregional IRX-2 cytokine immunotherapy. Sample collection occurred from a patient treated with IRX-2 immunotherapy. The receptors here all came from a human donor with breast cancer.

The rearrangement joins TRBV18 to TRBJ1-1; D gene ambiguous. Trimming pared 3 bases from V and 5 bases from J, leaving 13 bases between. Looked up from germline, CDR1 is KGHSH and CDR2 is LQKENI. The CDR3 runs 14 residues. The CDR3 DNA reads TGTGCCAGCTCACCCTCGAGGGTTGGAACTGAAGCTTTCTTT. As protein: CASSPSRVGTEAFF.

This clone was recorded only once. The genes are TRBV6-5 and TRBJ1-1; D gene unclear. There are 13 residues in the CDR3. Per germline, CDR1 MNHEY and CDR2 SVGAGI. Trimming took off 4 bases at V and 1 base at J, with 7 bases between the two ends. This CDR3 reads CASSSYKNTEAFF. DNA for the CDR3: TGTGCCAGCAGTTCCTATAAGAACACTGAAGCTTTCTTT.

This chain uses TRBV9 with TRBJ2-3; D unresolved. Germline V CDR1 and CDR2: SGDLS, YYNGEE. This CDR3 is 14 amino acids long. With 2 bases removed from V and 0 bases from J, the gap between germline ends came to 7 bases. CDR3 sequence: CASSVTPSTDTQYF. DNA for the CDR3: TGTGCCAGCAGCGTCACTCCTAGCACAGATACGCAGTATTTT.

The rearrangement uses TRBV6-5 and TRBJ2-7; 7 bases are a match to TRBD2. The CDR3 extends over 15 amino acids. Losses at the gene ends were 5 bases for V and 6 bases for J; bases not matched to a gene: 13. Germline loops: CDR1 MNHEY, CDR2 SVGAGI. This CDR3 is CASSPGGRMDREQYF. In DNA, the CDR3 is TGTGCCAGCAGTCCGGGGGGACGGATGGACCGCGAGCAGTACTTC.

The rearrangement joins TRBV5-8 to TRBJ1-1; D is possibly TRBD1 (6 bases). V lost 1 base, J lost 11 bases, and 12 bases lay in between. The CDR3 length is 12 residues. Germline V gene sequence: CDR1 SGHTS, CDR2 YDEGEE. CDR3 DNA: TGTGCCAGCAGCTTGTTACGGGGGCCTGCTTTCTTT. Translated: CASSLLRGPAFF.

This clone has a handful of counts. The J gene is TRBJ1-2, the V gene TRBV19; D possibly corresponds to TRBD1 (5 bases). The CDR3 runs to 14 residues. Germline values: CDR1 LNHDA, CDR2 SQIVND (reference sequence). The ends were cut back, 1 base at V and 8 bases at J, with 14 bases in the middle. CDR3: CASSIGGTSTGYTF. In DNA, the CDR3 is TGTGCCAGTAGTATAGGTGGGACTTCGACCGGCTACACCTTC.

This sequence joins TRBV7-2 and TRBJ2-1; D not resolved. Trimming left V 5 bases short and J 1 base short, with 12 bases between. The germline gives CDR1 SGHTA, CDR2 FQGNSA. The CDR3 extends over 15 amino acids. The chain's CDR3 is CASSIVGGSYNEQFF. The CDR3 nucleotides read TGTGCCAGCAGCATAGTCGGTGGGTCCTACAATGAGCAGTTCTTC.

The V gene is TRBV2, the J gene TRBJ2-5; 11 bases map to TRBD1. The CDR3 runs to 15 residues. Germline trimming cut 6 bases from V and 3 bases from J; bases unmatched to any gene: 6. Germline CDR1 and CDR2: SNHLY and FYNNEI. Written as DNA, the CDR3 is TGTGCCAGCAGCTGGGACAGGGGGTCGGAAGAGACCCAGTACTTC. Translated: CASSWDRGSEETQYF.

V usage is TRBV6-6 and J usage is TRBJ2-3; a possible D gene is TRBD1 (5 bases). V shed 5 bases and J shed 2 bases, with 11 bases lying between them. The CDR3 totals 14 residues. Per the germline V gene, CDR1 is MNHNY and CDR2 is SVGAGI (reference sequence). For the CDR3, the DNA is TGTGCCAGCAGTCCCAGGGTTTCCACAGATACGCAGTATTTT. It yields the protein CASSPRVSTDTQYF.

The DNA for the CDR3 is TGTGCCAGCAGCTTAGATTCATATGGCTACACCTTC. Protein: CASSLDSYGYTF. V and J are TRBV7-2 and TRBJ1-2; D is unclear. The V end lost 1 base, the J end lost 5 bases, and 5 bases lay between the germline ends. Germline assignment: CDR1 SGHTA and CDR2 FQGNSA. The CDR3 is 12 residues long.

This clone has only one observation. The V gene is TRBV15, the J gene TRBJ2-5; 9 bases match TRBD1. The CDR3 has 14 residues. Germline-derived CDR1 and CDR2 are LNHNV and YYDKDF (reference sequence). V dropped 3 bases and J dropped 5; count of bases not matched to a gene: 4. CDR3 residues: CATSRWDRVETQYF. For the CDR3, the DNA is TGTGCCACCAGCAGGTGGGACAGGGTGGAGACCCAGTACTTC.

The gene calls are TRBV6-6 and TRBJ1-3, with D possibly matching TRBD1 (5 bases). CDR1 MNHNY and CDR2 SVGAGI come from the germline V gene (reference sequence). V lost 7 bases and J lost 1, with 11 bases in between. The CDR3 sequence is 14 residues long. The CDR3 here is CASISGTSGNTIYF. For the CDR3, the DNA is TGTGCCAGCATTTCCGGGACTTCTGGAAACACCATATATTTT.